The 29 T cell receptor beta chains reported below all come from one sample, sequenced in a study of blood T cell repertoires in COVID-19. Profiled with immunoSEQ multiplex PCR; TCRdb holds only in-frame clones, not every one. This table has 40,000 to 55,000 clones, approximately 80% appearing once. Sequencing was done on a sample of peripheral blood. The receptor source for this set is a man in his sixties or seventies with acute or convalescent COVID-19.

V and J are TRBV30 and TRBJ2-6; tentative D call: TRBD2 (6 bases). Germline loops: CDR1 GTSNPN, CDR2 SVGIG (reference sequence). V lost 4 bases and J lost 2, with 15 bases in between. This CDR3 comprises 16 residues. In nucleotides, the CDR3 is TGTGCCTGGACCTTTGGGAGGAGAACTGGGGCCAACGTCCTGACTTTC. Its translation: CAWTFGRRTGANVLTF.

The chain couples TRBV29-1 to TRBJ1-5; 9 nucleotides line up with TRBD1. Germline V gene lookup returns CDR1 SQVTM and CDR2 ANQGSEA. Losses at the gene ends were 7 bases for V and 10 bases for J; bases not matched to a gene: 17. This CDR3 spans 15 amino acids. CDR3 sequence: CSASAGTGFREPQHF. The CDR3 DNA reads TGCAGCGCAAGTGCCGGGACAGGGTTTAGGGAACCCCAGCATTTT. The full variable domain, its missing parts supplied by reference TRBV29-1 and TRBJ1-5, is SAVISQKPSRDICQRGTSLTIQCQVDSQVTMMFWYRQQPGQSLTLIATANQGSEATYESGFVIDKFPISRPNLTFSTLTVSNMSPEDSSIYLCSASAGTGFREPQHFGDGTRLSIL.

V and J are TRBV7-8 and TRBJ1-5, with unresolved D. The CDR3 covers 15 residues. Trimming removed 2 bases from V and 0 bases from J, with 8 bases in between. Per the germline V gene, CDR1 is SGHVS and CDR2 is FQNEAQ. In DNA, the CDR3 is TGTGCCAGCAGCTTAAGAGCCCTTAGCAATCAGCCCCAGCATTTT. It specifies CASSLRALSNQPQHF.

V gene TRBV19 combines with J gene TRBJ1-1; weak D call: TRBD1 (5 bases). CDR1 is LNHDA, CDR2 SQIVND, per germline (reference sequence). The CDR3 length is 15 residues. V lost 0 bases to trimming and J lost 1 base, with 9 bases between them. CDR3 DNA: TGTGCCAGTAGTATAGACAGGGTGGAGAACACTGAAGCTTTCTTT. It translates to CASSIDRVENTEAFF. Drawing the rest from reference TRBV19 and TRBJ1-1, the complete variable domain is DGGITQSPKYLFRKEGQNVTLSCEQNLNHDAMYWYRQDPGQGLRLIYYSQIVNDFQKGDIAEGYSVSREKKESFPLTVTSAQKNPTAFYLCASSIDRVENTEAFFGQGTRLTVV.

The rearrangement joins TRBV12-3 or TRBV12-4 to TRBJ1-4; a possible D gene is TRBD1 (6 bases). CDR3 length: 13 residues. V lost 8 bases and J 5 bases, leaving 12 bases between the germline ends. The DNA for the CDR3 is TGTGCCAGCCAGGGACAACGAAATGAAAAACTGTTTTTT. Translation: CASQGQRNEKLFF.

This clone was recorded a few times. V gene TRBV6-5 combines with J gene TRBJ1-1, with D perhaps TRBD1 (6 bases). Germline CDR1 reads MNHEY; CDR2 reads SVGAGI. CDR3 length: 14 residues. Trimming took 5 bases from V and 6 from J, leaving 16 bases between them. This CDR3 is CASSPGEGPAEAFF. As DNA, the CDR3 is TGTGCCAGCAGTCCAGGGGAAGGTCCGGCTGAAGCTTTCTTT.

This chain connects TRBV27 to TRBJ2-2; a weak D match, TRBD2 (7 bases). The CDR3 loop spans 15 amino acids. Deletions cut 8 bases from V and 5 bases from J, with 18 bases between. Germline V gene data show CDR1 as MNHEY and CDR2 as SMNVEV (reference sequence). The CDR3 DNA reads as TGTGCCAGCCGACCTCGGGGGGCGGGAACCGGGGAGCTGTTTTTT. This gives the protein CASRPRGAGTGELFF.

V and J are TRBV7-3 and TRBJ1-2; 7 bases line up with TRBD1. With V trimmed by 5 bases and J by 5 bases, 5 bases remained unmatched. This CDR3 region has 13 residues. Germline CDR1 and CDR2: SGHTA and FQGTGA. The DNA of the CDR3 is TGTGCCAGCAGCGCCCAGGGGGGATATGGCTACACCTTC. Protein product: CASSAQGGYGYTF. Full variable domain (outside the CDR3, taken from reference TRBV7-3 and TRBJ1-2): GAGVSQTPSNKVTEKGKYVELRCDPISGHTALYWYRQSLGQGPEFLIYFQGTGAADDSGLPNDRFFAVRPEGSVSTLKIQRTERGDSAVYLCASSAQGGYGYTFGSGTRLTVV.

The V call is TRBV5-4, the J call TRBJ1-1; no clear D gene. The CDR3 sequence is 15 residues long. Trimming left V 0 bases short and J 0 bases short, with 9 bases between. Germline CDR1 and CDR2: SGHNT and YYREEE (reference sequence). In DNA form, the CDR3 reads TGTGCCAGCAGCTTGGATCAGGCTCTGAACACTGAAGCTTTCTTT. As protein: CASSLDQALNTEAFF.

The rearrangement joins TRBV4-3 to TRBJ2-1; D perhaps matches TRBD1 (5 bases). This CDR3 contains 12 residues. Germline-derived CDR1 and CDR2 are LGHNA and YSLEER. Deletions cut 2 bases from V and 8 bases from J, with 7 bases between. DNA of the CDR3: TGCGCCAGCAGCCAACAGGGATATGAGCAGTTCTTC. It specifies CASSQQGYEQFF.

The gene calls are TRBV20-1 and TRBJ1-2; possibly TRBD1 for D (5 bases). V lost 5 bases and J 7 bases, leaving 11 bases between the germline ends. From germline, CDR1 is DFQATT and CDR2 SNEGSKA (reference sequence). This CDR3 spans 11 amino acids. The CDR3 nucleotides read TGCAGTGCTTTTCAGGGCCCTGGCTACACCTTC. It translates to CSAFQGPGYTF.

The chain combines TRBV18 with TRBJ1-5; 7 bases are shared with TRBD1. The CDR3 sequence is 15 residues long. V lost 2 bases and J lost 7; bases outside the gene matches: 8. Per germline, CDR1 KGHSH and CDR2 LQKENI. The CDR3 loop reads CASSPSQDRSQPQHF. As DNA, the CDR3 is TGTGCCAGCTCACCATCTCAGGACAGGTCACAGCCCCAGCATTTT.

This chain's CDR3 is CASKRTEGHNEQFF. The CDR3 DNA follows: TGTGCCAGCAAGAGAACAGAAGGTCACAATGAGCAGTTCTTC. This sequence joins TRBV2 and TRBJ2-1; D unclear. Trimming pared 7 bases from V and 5 bases from J, leaving 15 bases between. There are 14 residues in the CDR3. Germline lookup yields CDR1 SNHLY and CDR2 FYNNEI.

The chain carries TRBV6-5 and TRBJ1-3; D not certain. Trimming pared 8 bases from V and 0 bases from J, leaving 8 bases between. The CDR3 consists of 13 residues. Germline assignment: CDR1 MNHEY and CDR2 SVGAGI. CDR3 DNA: TGTGCCAGCCGGGGAGGCTCTGGAAACACCATATATTTT. Residues: CASRGGSGNTIYF.

The rearrangement joins TRBV29-1 to TRBJ1-5, with D unclear. Trimming shortened V by 4 bases and J by 1 base, and 8 bases separated the two germline ends. Per the germline V gene, CDR1 is SQVTM and CDR2 is ANQGSEA. CDR3 length: 13 residues. The chain's CDR3 is CSVGLASNQPQHF. The CDR3 nucleotides read TGCAGCGTTGGCCTAGCGAGCAATCAGCCCCAGCATTTT.

V is TRBV3-1 (or the pseudogene TRBV3-2) and J is TRBJ2-7, with 12 nucleotides matching TRBD2. Germline CDR1 is LGHDT and CDR2 is YNNKEL (reference sequence). J lost 5 bases, V lost 6 bases, and 5 bases had no gene match. The CDR3 is made up of 14 amino acids. CDR3 protein: CASSPLAGGNEQYF. CDR3 in DNA: TGTGCCAGCAGTCCCCTAGCGGGGGGGAACGAGCAGTACTTC.

Only a few counts were recorded for this clone. The CDR3 here is CASRPGQGRNEQFF. Written as DNA, the CDR3 is TGTGCCAGCAGGCCCGGACAGGGGAGGAATGAGCAGTTCTTC. The chain recombines TRBV5-8 with TRBJ2-1, with 9 bases identical to TRBD1. Germline V gene data show CDR1 as SGHTS and CDR2 as YDEGEE. The junction had 7 bases not matched to a gene; V was cut back by 5 bases and J by 7 bases. The CDR3 consists of 14 residues. The whole variable domain, remainder taken from reference TRBV5-8 and TRBJ2-1, is EAGVTQSPTHLIKTRGQQATLRCSPISGHTSVYWYQQALGLGLQFLLWYDEGEERNRGNFPPRFSGRQFPNYSSELNVNALELEDSALYLCASRPGQGRNEQFFGPGTRLTVL.

The genes are TRBV7-8 and TRBJ1-4; 8 bases fit TRBD1. The CDR3 extends over 14 amino acids. After removal of 7 bases from V and 10 bases from J, the junction contained 11 bases not matched to a gene. Per the germline V gene, CDR1 is SGHVS and CDR2 is FQNEAQ. CDR3 region: CASTETGAIGKLFF. DNA of the CDR3: TGTGCCAGCACCGAGACAGGGGCAATAGGAAAACTGTTTTTT.

About this clone: Relative to the germline gene, one junction end is altered; a read error may explain this. The genes are TRBV6-6 and TRBJ1-2, with TRBD1 identical over 8 bases. The CDR3 is 14 amino acids. The germline V gene has CDR1 MNHNY and CDR2 SVGAGI (reference sequence). The CDR3 DNA reads TGTGCCAGCAGTTACACCACAGGGGGAGAGGGCTGCACCTTC. Translated: CASSYTTGGEGCTF.

This rearrangement joins TRBV30 to TRBJ2-7; TRBD1 is a possible D gene (6 bases). The germline V gene encodes CDR1 GTSNPN and CDR2 SVGIG (reference sequence). V dropped 7 bases and J dropped 0 bases, with 19 bases sitting between them. CDR3 size: 15 residues. CDR3 coding DNA: TGTGCCTTCTCATCTAAAACAGGGAGCTCCTACGAGCAGTACTTC. Amino acid sequence: CAFSSKTGSSYEQYF.

This chain uses TRBV10-3 with TRBJ1-2; D remains unclear. The CDR3 covers 13 residues. Germline V CDR1 and CDR2: ENHRY, SYGVKD. The ends were cut back, 8 bases at V and 1 base at J, with 11 bases in the middle. DNA of the CDR3: TGTGCCATCCATAGGACTGATAACTATGGCTACACCTTC. Protein product: CAIHRTDNYGYTF.

This clone came up a few times. The V gene is TRBV21-1, the J gene TRBJ1-2; no DNA check was done on the table's D call, TRBD1. TRBV21-1 is reported as a pseudogene. The CDR3 contains 14 residues. The CDR3 sequence: CASSKKNTGGGYTF. Here the CDR3 DNA reads TGTGCCAGCAGCAAAAAAAATACAGGGGGCGGCTACACCTTC.

This chain joins TRBV5-1 and TRBJ2-2; 7 bases agree with TRBD1. The CDR3 contains 16 residues. Trimming took 4 bases from V and 6 from J; bases not matched to a gene: 12. Germline CDR1 reads SGHRS; CDR2 reads YFSETQ. In nucleotides, the CDR3 is TGCGCCAGCAGCCTGGGGGCCACAGGGGCCGCCGGGGAGCTGTTTTTT. Its translation is CASSLGATGAAGELFF.

The table lists this clone with a few counts. CDR3 sequence: CAWSGVLGNTIYF. In DNA, the CDR3 is TGTGCCTGGAGCGGGGTATTGGGAAACACCATATATTTT. J is TRBJ1-3 and V is TRBV30; no firm D call. The CDR3 covers 13 residues. The germline V and J ends were trimmed by 3 bases and 4 bases, with 10 bases remaining between them. Germline CDR1 is GTSNPN and CDR2 is SVGIG (reference sequence).

This rearrangement joins TRBV3-1 (or the pseudogene TRBV3-2) to TRBJ1-2; the D is unclear. Trimming left V 4 bases short and J 4 bases short, with 16 bases between. Per the germline V gene, CDR1 is LGHDT and CDR2 is YNNKEL (reference sequence). CDR3 size: 15 residues. In DNA, the CDR3 is TGTGCCAGCAGCCGAGCGGGGAGCCCCTTCTATGGCTACACCTTC. It is translated as CASSRAGSPFYGYTF.

The chain is built from TRBV9 and TRBJ1-5; TRBD1 aligns across 10 bases. J was trimmed by 2 bases and V by 1 base; bases with no gene match: 6. CDR3 length equals 17 residues. Germline V CDR1 and CDR2: SGDLS, YYNGEE. For the CDR3, the DNA is TGTGCCAGCAGCGTACGGACAGGGGGTCACGGCAATCAGCCCCAGCATTTT. The encoded protein is CASSVRTGGHGNQPQHF.

This rearrangement joins TRBV15 to TRBJ2-7, with D perhaps matching TRBD2 (5 bases). The V end was cut by 0 bases, the J end by 0 bases, with 15 bases between. The germline CDR1 and CDR2 sequences are LNHNV and YYDKDF (reference sequence). The CDR3 covers 17 residues. As DNA, the CDR3 is TGTGCCACCAGCAGAGAAGGAGGTCGCCAGAGCTCCTACGAGCAGTACTTC. It specifies CATSREGGRQSSYEQYF.

The V call is TRBV5-6, the J call TRBJ1-2; D unclear. Germline V gene sequence: CDR1 SGHDT, CDR2 YYEEEE. V lost 3 bases, J lost 4 bases, and 13 bases lay in between. The length of the CDR3 is 14 residues. DNA for the CDR3: TGTGCCAGCAGCTGGCGGACCGGGGTCTATGGCTACACCTTC. Translation gives CASSWRTGVYGYTF. Full variable domain (outside the CDR3, taken from reference TRBV5-6 and TRBJ1-2): DAGVTQSPTHLIKTRGQQVTLRCSPKSGHDTVSWYQQALGQGPQFIFQYYEEEERQRGNFPDRFSGHQFPNYSSELNVNALLLGDSALYLCASSWRTGVYGYTFGSGTRLTVV.

The table lists this clone with a few counts. The V call is TRBV4-2, the J call TRBJ1-1, with D possibly being TRBD1 (5 bases). The germline gives CDR1 LGHNA, CDR2 YNFKEQ. The CDR3 covers 16 residues. The V end lost 1 base, the J end lost 3 bases, and 15 bases lay between the germline ends. This chain's CDR3 is CASSQVTRQRDTEAFF. The CDR3, as DNA: TGTGCCAGCAGCCAAGTAACACGACAGCGAGACACTGAAGCTTTCTTT.